What follows are 31 T cell receptor beta chains derived from one specimen sequenced in a study of T cell responses to AZD1222 COVID-19 vaccine. Profiling relied on immunoSEQ multiplex PCR, and the TCRdb table lists in-frame clones only, not all of them. Found here are some 96,000 clones, 88% of them singletons; the top ten hold about 2%. The material sequenced was peripheral blood, taken on day 0 of AZD1222 vaccination. The source of these receptors is an adult in good health.

The rearrangement uses TRBV29-1 and TRBJ2-3, with TRBD2 matching 8 bases. Germline V gene data show CDR1 as SQVTM and CDR2 as ANQGSEA. V was clipped by 4 bases and J by 0 bases; unmatched bases: 6. This CDR3 comprises 15 residues. CDR3 sequence: CSVAVTSASTDTQYF. DNA of the CDR3: TGCAGCGTTGCCGTGACTAGCGCAAGCACAGATACGCAGTATTTT.

This rearrangement joins TRBV27 to TRBJ2-1; 10 bases line up with TRBD2. CDR1 and CDR2 from the germline V gene are MNHEY and SMNVEV (reference sequence). V gave up 0 bases and J gave up 4 bases; unmatched junction bases: 6. The length of the CDR3 is 17 residues. CDR3 residues: CASSLSAGLAYYNEQFF. CDR3 nucleotide sequence: TGTGCCAGCAGTTTATCGGCGGGACTAGCGTATTACAATGAGCAGTTCTTC.

The chain employs TRBV19 and TRBJ1-2, with a tentative D call TRBD1 (5 bases). Germline V CDR1 and CDR2: LNHDA, SQIVND (reference sequence). V was cut by 9 bases and J by 4 bases, with 12 bases left in between. The CDR3 runs to 12 residues. The CDR3 here is CASGDGSYGYTF. CDR3 DNA sequence: TGTGCCAGCGGGGACGGTAGCTATGGCTACACCTTC. Using reference TRBV19 and TRBJ1-2 for the parts outside the CDR3, the full variable domain is DGGITQSPKYLFRKEGQNVTLSCEQNLNHDAMYWYRQDPGQGLRLIYYSQIVNDFQKGDIAEGYSVSREKKESFPLTVTSAQKNPTAFYLCASGDGSYGYTFGSGTRLTVV.

The CDR3 region has the DNA TGCGCCAGCAGCCGTAACGGACAAGGTGGCGAAAAACTGTTTTTT. It translates to CASSRNGQGGEKLFF. The chain carries TRBV5-1 and TRBJ1-4, with D perhaps TRBD1 (5 bases). The V gene lost 4 bases and the J gene lost 8 bases, with 18 bases spanning the gap. The V gene's germline CDR1 is SGHRS and CDR2 YFSETQ. The CDR3 runs to 15 residues.

J is TRBJ1-6 and V is TRBV11-3, with a possible D match to TRBD1 (5 bases). Trimming removed 5 bases from V and 10 bases from J, with 24 bases in between. Germline loops: CDR1 SGHNT, CDR2 YENEEA. CDR3 length: 17 residues. The CDR3 region has the DNA TGTGCCAGCAGCCCTCGGGGAATGGGACTTTGGATCTCACCCCTCCACTTT. It encodes CASSPRGMGLWISPLHF.

The rearrangement links TRBV6-2 or TRBV6-3 to TRBJ2-1, with 12 nucleotides matching TRBD2. The germline gives CDR1 MNHEY, CDR2 SVGEGT. The CDR3 runs 19 residues. Losses at the gene ends were 0 bases for V and 2 bases for J; bases not matched to a gene: 8. The CDR3 is CASSYSRASGRAPYNEQFF. DNA for the CDR3: TGTGCCAGCAGTTACTCGAGGGCTAGCGGGAGGGCCCCCTACAATGAGCAGTTCTTC.

Only one count was recorded for this clone. This sequence joins TRBV7-8 and TRBJ2-1; no firm D call. This CDR3 is 13 amino acids long. Germline-derived CDR1 and CDR2 are SGHVS and FQNEAQ. Between the trimmed V and J ends, which lost 2 bases and 10 bases, there was a span of 12 bases. The CDR3 DNA sequence: TGTGCCAGCAGCTTACGGCTGGCCCGAGAGCAGTTCTTC. It encodes CASSLRLAREQFF.

This clone has only a few counts. The chain recombines TRBV27 with TRBJ2-7; unclear D gene. V lost 4 bases and J 2 bases, leaving 9 bases between the germline ends. There are 13 residues in the CDR3. The germline CDR1 and CDR2 sequences are MNHEY and SMNVEV (reference sequence). Here the CDR3 DNA reads TGTGCCAGCAGTTCTCCGGAAGCCTACGAGCAGTACTTC. Translation gives CASSSPEAYEQYF.

The chain links TRBV6-2 or TRBV6-3 to TRBJ2-1; TRBD1 matches 7 bases. V was clipped by 5 bases and J by 6 bases; unmatched bases: 10. CDR1 and CDR2 (germline): MNHEY, SVGEGT. The CDR3 length is 15 residues. The CDR3 coding sequence is TGTGCCAGCAGTCTCCGGACAGGAGGAAGCAATGAGCAGTTCTTC. This sequence encodes CASSLRTGGSNEQFF.

The chain has TRBV30 and TRBJ2-7, with 10 bases identical to TRBD2. The germline CDR1 and CDR2 sequences are GTSNPN and SVGIG (reference sequence). The CDR3 length is 15 residues. V was pared by 3 bases and J by 3 bases, with 8 bases of the junction left unmatched. The CDR3 here is CAWSLWGLANYEQYF. The CDR3 DNA is TGTGCCTGGAGCCTCTGGGGACTAGCGAACTACGAGCAGTACTTC.

The chain uses TRBV6-4 and TRBJ2-3; 7 bases match TRBD1. V gave up 6 bases and J gave up 4 bases; unmatched junction bases: 13. The germline V gene has CDR1 MRHNA and CDR2 SNTAGT. The length of the CDR3 is 16 residues. The CDR3 sequence is CASSRDGTVGADTQYF. The CDR3 DNA reads as TGTGCCAGCAGCCGAGACGGGACAGTGGGTGCAGATACGCAGTATTTT.

V usage is TRBV3-1 (or the pseudogene TRBV3-2) and J usage is TRBJ2-3, with 9 bases lining up with TRBD2. V dropped 5 bases and J dropped 4; count of bases not matched to a gene: 7. The CDR3 sequence is 15 residues long. CDR1 LGHDT and CDR2 YNNKEL come from the germline V gene (reference sequence). This CDR3 reads CASSFSGGKADTQYF. The DNA of the CDR3 is TGTGCCAGCAGCTTTAGCGGGGGAAAGGCAGATACGCAGTATTTT.

The rearrangement uses TRBV5-4 and TRBJ2-7; a weak D match, TRBD1 (5 bases). Germline assignment: CDR1 SGHNT and CDR2 YYREEE (reference sequence). Between the trimmed V and J ends, which lost 0 bases and 5 bases, there was a span of 12 bases. This CDR3 has 14 residues. The CDR3 loop reads CASSLGTGPNEQYF. In DNA form, the CDR3 reads TGTGCCAGCAGCTTGGGAACAGGCCCGAACGAGCAGTACTTC.

V and J are TRBV4-3 and TRBJ2-7, with D possibly being TRBD1 or TRBD2 (5 bases each). Per the germline V gene, CDR1 is LGHNA and CDR2 is YSLEER. The CDR3 sequence is 14 residues long. Trimming stripped 4 bases from V and 0 bases from J, with 10 bases between. The CDR3 loop reads CASSPGRSSYEQYF. The CDR3 DNA is TGCGCCAGCAGCCCGGGACGGAGCTCCTACGAGCAGTACTTC.

V gene TRBV10-2 combines with J gene TRBJ1-1; D is ambiguous. V was shortened by 6 bases and J by 4 bases, with 12 bases between the two germline ends. Germline values: CDR1 WSHSY, CDR2 SAAADI. This CDR3 is 13 amino acids long. The CDR3 is CASRRTELTEAFF. In DNA form, the CDR3 reads TGCGCCAGCAGACGGACTGAGCTCACTGAAGCTTTCTTT.

V gene TRBV14 combines with J gene TRBJ1-2; D is unclear. Germline-derived CDR1 and CDR2 are SGHDN and FVKESK. Trimming left V 1 base short and J 4 bases short, with 10 bases between. This CDR3 has 14 residues. The CDR3 spells CASSQGVRGYGYTF. Here the CDR3 DNA reads TGTGCCAGCAGCCAAGGGGTGCGCGGCTATGGCTACACCTTC.

This clone was counted a few times. The chain combines TRBV4-3 with TRBJ2-6, with unresolved D. Germline CDR1 reads LGHNA; CDR2 reads YSLEER. This CDR3 comprises 16 residues. V lost 0 bases and J lost 0, with 6 bases in between. The CDR3 region has the DNA TGCGCCAGCAGCCAAGATGGCAGCTCTGGGGCCAACGTCCTGACTTTC. Protein sequence: CASSQDGSSGANVLTF.

The chain is built from TRBV2 and TRBJ2-7, with D perhaps matching TRBD2 (6 bases). The V end was cut by 0 bases, the J end by 3 bases, with 9 bases between. Germline assignment: CDR1 SNHLY and CDR2 FYNNEI. The CDR3 extends over 14 amino acids. DNA of the CDR3: TGTGCCAGCAGTGAAGCCCCGGGACTCTACGAGCAGTACTTC. Amino acid sequence: CASSEAPGLYEQYF.

The chain employs TRBV2 and TRBJ1-6; tentatively, D is TRBD1 (6 bases). This CDR3 has 14 amino acids. Germline loops: CDR1 SNHLY, CDR2 FYNNEI. V lost 5 bases to trimming and J lost 8 bases, with 13 bases between them. The CDR3 DNA is TGTGCCAGCAGTTTACAGGGAACGGATTCACCCCTCCACTTT. Amino acids: CASSLQGTDSPLHF.

The chain is built from TRBV27 and TRBJ1-1; no clear D gene. CDR3 length: 13 residues. Germline lookup yields CDR1 MNHEY and CDR2 SMNVEV (reference sequence). The V gene lost 5 bases and the J gene lost 0 bases, with 7 bases spanning the gap. As DNA, the CDR3 is TGTGCCAGCAGTCTAACATTGAACACTGAAGCTTTCTTT. It specifies CASSLTLNTEAFF.

The rearrangement links TRBV21-1 to TRBJ1-5. TRBV21-1 is termed a pseudogene. This CDR3 has 17 residues. This CDR3 reads CASSKDVVDCLVRPQHF. The CDR3 nucleotides are TGTGCCAGCAGCAAAGATGTCGTCGATTGCCTGGTACGGCCCCAGCATTTT.

This clone was seen a few times. The V call is TRBV19, the J call TRBJ1-1; the D is unclear. This CDR3 spans 15 amino acids. From germline, CDR1 is LNHDA and CDR2 SQIVND (reference sequence). Deletions cut 2 bases from V and 1 base from J, with 11 bases between. The CDR3 loop reads CASSIKEAPNTEAFF. The CDR3 DNA reads as TGTGCCAGTAGTATAAAGGAGGCACCGAACACTGAAGCTTTCTTT.

This clone occurred once. V gene TRBV19 combines with J gene TRBJ1-1; D gene ambiguous. Trimming pared 6 bases from V and 2 bases from J, leaving 16 bases between. CDR3 size: 15 residues. The germline CDR1 and CDR2 sequences are LNHDA and SQIVND (reference sequence). The chain's CDR3 is CASSRRGQLNTEAFF. CDR3 nucleotide sequence: TGTGCCAGTAGCCGAAGAGGGCAGCTAAACACTGAAGCTTTCTTT.

The V gene is TRBV19, the J gene TRBJ1-5, with unresolved D. This CDR3 is 15 amino acids long. Germline assignment: CDR1 LNHDA and CDR2 SQIVND (reference sequence). Trimming shortened V by 7 bases and J by 0 bases, and 13 bases separated the two germline ends. CDR3 sequence reads: CASMVGSYSNQPQHF. The CDR3 bases are TGTGCCAGTATGGTCGGGTCTTATAGCAATCAGCCCCAGCATTTT.

This chain connects TRBV30 to TRBJ1-1, with D unresolved. The CDR3 length is 10 residues. Germline CDR1 and CDR2: GTSNPN and SVGIG (reference sequence). V was clipped by 5 bases and J by 3 bases, with 4 bases between them. The CDR3 bases are TGTGCCTGGGGCCACACTGAAGCTTTCTTT. Its protein product is CAWGHTEAFF.

V and J are TRBV7-3 and TRBJ2-1, with 10 bases fitting TRBD2. The CDR3 spans 18 residues. The germline gives CDR1 SGHTA, CDR2 FQGTGA. Germline trimming cut 5 bases from V and 4 bases from J; bases unmatched to any gene: 14. The CDR3 loop reads CASSHRGASGSSYNEQFF. The CDR3, as DNA: TGTGCCAGCAGCCATCGGGGGGCTAGCGGGAGTTCTTACAATGAGCAGTTCTTC.

The chain employs TRBV2 and TRBJ2-5; TRBD2 matches at 12 bases. The CDR3 contains 15 residues. CDR1 is SNHLY and CDR2 is FYNNEI in the germline V gene. Trimming took 6 bases from V and 2 from J; bases not matched to a gene: 4. As DNA, the CDR3 is TGTGCCAGCAGCAGGACTAGCGGGACACAAGAGACCCAGTACTTC. It specifies CASSRTSGTQETQYF.

J is TRBJ1-2 and V is TRBV6-2 or TRBV6-3; 7 positions match TRBD1. This CDR3 is 15 amino acids long. The ends lost 5 bases at V and 3 bases at J; junction bases unmatched: 9. Germline V gene lookup returns CDR1 MNHEY and CDR2 SVGEGT. CDR3 loop: CASSKRGGGDYGYTF. The CDR3 bases are TGTGCCAGCAGTAAAAGGGGAGGGGGCGACTATGGCTACACCTTC.

V gene TRBV21-1 combines with J gene TRBJ2-7; TRBD2 was called by the table and not checked on the DNA. TRBV21-1 counts as a pseudogene. The CDR3 has 12 residues. CDR3 protein: CASSTEQGRGYF. DNA of the CDR3: TGTGCCAGCAGCACCGAGCAGGGGAGGGGGTACTTC.

The chain has TRBV14 and TRBJ1-2, with no clear D. Germline V gene lookup returns CDR1 SGHDN and CDR2 FVKESK. V gave up 0 bases and J gave up 5 bases, with 7 bases separating them. The length of the CDR3 is 13 residues. The CDR3 protein is CASSQEPGYGYTF. CDR3 sequence (DNA): TGTGCCAGCAGCCAAGAACCGGGGTATGGCTACACCTTC.

V gene TRBV28 combines with J gene TRBJ1-2; 10 nucleotides agree with TRBD1. The CDR3 runs 14 residues. Germline V gene data show CDR1 as MDHEN and CDR2 as SYDVKM. V trimming: 6 bases; J trimming: 4 bases; junction bases outside the gene matches: 5. The CDR3 loop reads CASSVTGGPYGYTF. The CDR3 nucleotides are TGTGCCAGCAGCGTGACAGGGGGCCCCTATGGCTACACCTTC.